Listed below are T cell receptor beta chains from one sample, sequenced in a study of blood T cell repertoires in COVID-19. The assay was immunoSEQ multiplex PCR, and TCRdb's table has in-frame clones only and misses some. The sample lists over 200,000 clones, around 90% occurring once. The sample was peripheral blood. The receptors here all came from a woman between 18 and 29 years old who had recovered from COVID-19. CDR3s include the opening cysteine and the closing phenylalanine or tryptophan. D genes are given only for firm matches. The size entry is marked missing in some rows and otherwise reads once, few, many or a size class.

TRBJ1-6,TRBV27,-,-,TGTGCCAGCAGTGTACAGGTTCGCTCACCCCTCCACTTT,CASSVQVRSPLHF
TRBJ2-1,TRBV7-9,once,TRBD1,TGTGCCAGCAGCTCCCCCGGGACAGGTGACAATGAGCAGTTCTTC,CASSSPGTGDNEQFF
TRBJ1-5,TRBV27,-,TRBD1,TGTGCCAGCAGTTCCGGACAGGGGGGTCAGCCCCAGCATTTT,CASSSGQGGQPQHF
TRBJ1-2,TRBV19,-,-,TGTGCCAGTAGTCCTCGGACGGGGGGCTATGGCTACACCTTC,CASSPRTGGYGYTF
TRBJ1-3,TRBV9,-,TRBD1,TGTGCCAGCACCCAGACAGGGGGAAACACCATATATTTT,CASTQTGGNTIYF
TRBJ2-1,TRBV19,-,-,TGTGCCAGTAGTGGGGGCAGCTACAATGAGCAGTTCTTC,CASSGGSYNEQFF
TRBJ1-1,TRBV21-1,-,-,TGTGCCAGCAGTACCGTGAGGGCGACTACGGACACTGAAGCTTTCTTT,CASSTVRATTDTEAFF
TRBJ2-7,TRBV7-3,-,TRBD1,TGTGCCAGCAGCCGAGGGGGCGCAAGCTCCTACGAGCAGTACTTC,CASSRGGASSYEQYF
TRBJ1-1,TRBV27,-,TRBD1,TGTGCCAGCAGTTTAGGGACAGGGGGCACTGAAGCTTTCTTT,CASSLGTGGTEAFF
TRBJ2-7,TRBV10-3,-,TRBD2,TGTGCCATCAATCAGGGACTAGGTCGTCCCGAGCAGTACTTC,CAINQGLGRPEQYF
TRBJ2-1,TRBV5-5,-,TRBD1,TGTGCCAGCAGCCGTTGGGACAGGGGGTACAATGAGCAGTTCTTC,CASSRWDRGYNEQFF
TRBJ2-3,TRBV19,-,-,TGTGCCAGTAGTCTGAGCACAGATACGCAGTATTTT,CASSLSTDTQYF
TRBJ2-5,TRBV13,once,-,TGTGCCAGCAGCTTAGGGTCAGGAGGTGAGACCCAGTACTTC,CASSLGSGGETQYF
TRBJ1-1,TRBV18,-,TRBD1,TGTGCCAGCTCGTCCGGACAGGTTGGCAACACTGAAGCTTTCTTT,CASSSGQVGNTEAFF
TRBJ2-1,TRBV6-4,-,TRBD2,TGTGCCAGCAGTGACTCGGTTCTAGCGGCCTACAATGAGCAGTTCTTC,CASSDSVLAAYNEQFF
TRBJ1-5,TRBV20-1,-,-,TGCAGTGCTAGTGCAGGGGTAAGCAATCAGCCCCAGCATTTT,CSASAGVSNQPQHF
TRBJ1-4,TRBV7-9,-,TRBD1,TGTGCCAGCAGCCCGGGACAGGGGAGGGATGAAAAACTGTTTTTT,CASSPGQGRDEKLFF
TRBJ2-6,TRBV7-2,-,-,TGTGCCAGCCCCCGGGAAGGGGCCAACGTCCTGACTTTC,CASPREGANVLTF
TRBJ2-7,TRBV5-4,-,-,TGTGCCAGCACAGGTGGGAGCTCCTACGAGCAGTACTTC,CASTGGSSYEQYF
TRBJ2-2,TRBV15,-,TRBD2,TGTGCCACATATAGGACTAGCGGGACCAAAGGGACCGGGGAGCTGTTTTTT,CATYRTSGTKGTGELFF
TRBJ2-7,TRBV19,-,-,TGTGCCAGCCTGGGGGGATACGAGCAGTACTTC,CASLGGYEQYF
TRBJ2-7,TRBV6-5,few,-,TGTGCCAGCAGTTACGCCGCGGAGGCGACCTACGAGCAGTACTTC,CASSYAAEATYEQYF
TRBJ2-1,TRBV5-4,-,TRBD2,TGTGCCAGCAGCTTGGAGGCTAGCGGGAGACTCTACAATGAGCAGTTCTTC,CASSLEASGRLYNEQFF
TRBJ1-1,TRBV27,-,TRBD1,TGTGCCAGCAGTGGACAGGGGAACACTGAAGCTTTCTTT,CASSGQGNTEAFF
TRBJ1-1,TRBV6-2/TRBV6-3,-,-,TGTGCCAGCAGTTACTCGGGGCGTATGAACACTGAAGCTTTCTTT,CASSYSGRMNTEAFF
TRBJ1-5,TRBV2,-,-,TGTGCCAGCAGTGGGGAGGAGGATCAGCCCCAGCATTTT,CASSGEEDQPQHF
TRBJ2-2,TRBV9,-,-,TGTGCCAGCAGCGTAGGGGTCGGGAGTAGCCCCGGGGAGCTGTTTTTT,CASSVGVGSSPGELFF
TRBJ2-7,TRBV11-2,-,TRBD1,TGTGCCAGCAGCCCAATGGGGCAGGGGGACTACGAGCAGTACTTC,CASSPMGQGDYEQYF
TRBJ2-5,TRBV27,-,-,TGTGCCAGCAGTTTACGTGGCAGGGGTTCAGAGACCCAGTACTTC,CASSLRGRGSETQYF
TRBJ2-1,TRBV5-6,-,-,TGTGCCAGCAGGGCGACTTCGCTCTCCTACAATGAGCAGTTCTTC,CASRATSLSYNEQFF
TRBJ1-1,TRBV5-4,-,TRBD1,TGTGCCAGCAAGCTACAGGGGGTTGACACTGAAGCTTTCTTT,CASKLQGVDTEAFF
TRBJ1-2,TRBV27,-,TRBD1,TGTGCCAGCAGTCCGGACAGGGCTGGCTACACCTTC,CASSPDRAGYTF
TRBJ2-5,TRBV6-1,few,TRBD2,TGTGCCAGCAGTGAGGGGACTACACCCCAAGAGACCCAGTACTTC,CASSEGTTPQETQYF
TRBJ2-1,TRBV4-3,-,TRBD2,TGCGCCAGCAGCCAAGATGAACTAGCGGGAGTTGTCCCGAGCAATGAGCAGTTCTTC,CASSQDELAGVVPSNEQFF
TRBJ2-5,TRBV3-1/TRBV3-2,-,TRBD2,TGTGCCAGCAGCCAATTGTTAGCGGGAGTTGAGACCCAGTACTTC,CASSQLLAGVETQYF
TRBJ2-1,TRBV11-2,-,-,TGTGCCAGCAGCTTAGTTCCTGGGGGCACATGCAATGAGCAGTTCTTC,CASSLVPGGTCNEQFF
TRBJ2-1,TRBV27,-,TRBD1,TGTGCCAGCAGCGGGACAGGGGGTTGGAATGAGCAGTTCTTC,CASSGTGGWNEQFF
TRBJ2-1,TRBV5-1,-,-,TGCGCCAGCAGCTTGTACTCGACAGCTGAGCAGTTCTTC,CASSLYSTAEQFF
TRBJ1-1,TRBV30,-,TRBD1,TGTGCCCGACGACAGGGCTATACTGAAGCTTTCTTT,CARRQGYTEAFF
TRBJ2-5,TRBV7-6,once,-,TGTGCCAGCAGCTTAAACACGGACAGCTTAGAGACCCAGTACTTC,CASSLNTDSLETQYF
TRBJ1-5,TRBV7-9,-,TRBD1,TGTGCCAGCAGCGGGACAGGGGATTATAGCAATCAGCCCCAGCATTTT,CASSGTGDYSNQPQHF
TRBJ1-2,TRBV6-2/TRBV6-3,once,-,TGTGCCAGCAGTTCGGGGTTAAACTATGGCTACACCTTC,CASSSGLNYGYTF
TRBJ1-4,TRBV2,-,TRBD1,TGTGCCAGCTTCGGACAGGGACCAAATGAAAAACTGTTTTTT,CASFGQGPNEKLFF
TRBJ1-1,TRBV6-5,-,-,TGTGCCAGCAGTCTTACCGGGATGAACACTGAAGCTTTCTTT,CASSLTGMNTEAFF
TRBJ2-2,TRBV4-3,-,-,TGCGCCAGCAGCCAAGGGGGATCGGGAGTTTGGGCCGGGGAGCTGTTTTTT,CASSQGGSGVWAGELFF
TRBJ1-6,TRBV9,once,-,TGTGCCAGCAGCGTTGGTGGACAGAATAATTCACCCCTCCACTTT,CASSVGGQNNSPLHF
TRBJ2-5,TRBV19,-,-,TGTGCCAGTAGTGGGAGACAAGAGACCCAGTACTTC,CASSGRQETQYF
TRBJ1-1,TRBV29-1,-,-,TGCAGCGCCGTGCGGAACACTGAAGCTTTCTTT,CSAVRNTEAFF
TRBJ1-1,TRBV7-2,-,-,TGTGCCAGCAGCCTACGACAGGCTCGAGGTGTTGAAGCTTTCTTT,CASSLRQARGVEAFF
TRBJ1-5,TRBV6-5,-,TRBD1,TGTGCCAGCAGCCCCACGACAGGGTACAATCAGCCCCAGCATTTT,CASSPTTGYNQPQHF
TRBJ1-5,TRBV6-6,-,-,TGTGCCAGCAGTTATATGAGTCAGCCCCAGCATTTT,CASSYMSQPQHF
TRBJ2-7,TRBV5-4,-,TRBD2,TGTGCCAGCAGCCCGGGGGGGACTAGCCTTTCCTACGAGCAGTACTTC,CASSPGGTSLSYEQYF
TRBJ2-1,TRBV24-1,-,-,TGTGCCACCAGTGATTTGCAGACAGGCTCCTACAATGAGCAGTTCTTC,CATSDLQTGSYNEQFF
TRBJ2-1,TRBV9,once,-,TGTGCCAGCAGCGTATTTAGCGCGGTTTACAATGAGCAGTTCTTC,CASSVFSAVYNEQFF
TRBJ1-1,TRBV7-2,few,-,TGTGCCAGCAGCTCACAGGGTTTGAACACTGAAGCTTTCTTT,CASSSQGLNTEAFF
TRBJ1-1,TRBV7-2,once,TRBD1,TGTGCCAGCAGCTTGGGACAGGGGGCGCTTTCCGAAGCTTTCTTT,CASSLGQGALSEAFF
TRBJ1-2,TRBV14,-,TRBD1,TGTGCCAGCAGCCAAGAAGGGCCGGGACAGGGGGGTTATGGCTACACCTTC,CASSQEGPGQGGYGYTF